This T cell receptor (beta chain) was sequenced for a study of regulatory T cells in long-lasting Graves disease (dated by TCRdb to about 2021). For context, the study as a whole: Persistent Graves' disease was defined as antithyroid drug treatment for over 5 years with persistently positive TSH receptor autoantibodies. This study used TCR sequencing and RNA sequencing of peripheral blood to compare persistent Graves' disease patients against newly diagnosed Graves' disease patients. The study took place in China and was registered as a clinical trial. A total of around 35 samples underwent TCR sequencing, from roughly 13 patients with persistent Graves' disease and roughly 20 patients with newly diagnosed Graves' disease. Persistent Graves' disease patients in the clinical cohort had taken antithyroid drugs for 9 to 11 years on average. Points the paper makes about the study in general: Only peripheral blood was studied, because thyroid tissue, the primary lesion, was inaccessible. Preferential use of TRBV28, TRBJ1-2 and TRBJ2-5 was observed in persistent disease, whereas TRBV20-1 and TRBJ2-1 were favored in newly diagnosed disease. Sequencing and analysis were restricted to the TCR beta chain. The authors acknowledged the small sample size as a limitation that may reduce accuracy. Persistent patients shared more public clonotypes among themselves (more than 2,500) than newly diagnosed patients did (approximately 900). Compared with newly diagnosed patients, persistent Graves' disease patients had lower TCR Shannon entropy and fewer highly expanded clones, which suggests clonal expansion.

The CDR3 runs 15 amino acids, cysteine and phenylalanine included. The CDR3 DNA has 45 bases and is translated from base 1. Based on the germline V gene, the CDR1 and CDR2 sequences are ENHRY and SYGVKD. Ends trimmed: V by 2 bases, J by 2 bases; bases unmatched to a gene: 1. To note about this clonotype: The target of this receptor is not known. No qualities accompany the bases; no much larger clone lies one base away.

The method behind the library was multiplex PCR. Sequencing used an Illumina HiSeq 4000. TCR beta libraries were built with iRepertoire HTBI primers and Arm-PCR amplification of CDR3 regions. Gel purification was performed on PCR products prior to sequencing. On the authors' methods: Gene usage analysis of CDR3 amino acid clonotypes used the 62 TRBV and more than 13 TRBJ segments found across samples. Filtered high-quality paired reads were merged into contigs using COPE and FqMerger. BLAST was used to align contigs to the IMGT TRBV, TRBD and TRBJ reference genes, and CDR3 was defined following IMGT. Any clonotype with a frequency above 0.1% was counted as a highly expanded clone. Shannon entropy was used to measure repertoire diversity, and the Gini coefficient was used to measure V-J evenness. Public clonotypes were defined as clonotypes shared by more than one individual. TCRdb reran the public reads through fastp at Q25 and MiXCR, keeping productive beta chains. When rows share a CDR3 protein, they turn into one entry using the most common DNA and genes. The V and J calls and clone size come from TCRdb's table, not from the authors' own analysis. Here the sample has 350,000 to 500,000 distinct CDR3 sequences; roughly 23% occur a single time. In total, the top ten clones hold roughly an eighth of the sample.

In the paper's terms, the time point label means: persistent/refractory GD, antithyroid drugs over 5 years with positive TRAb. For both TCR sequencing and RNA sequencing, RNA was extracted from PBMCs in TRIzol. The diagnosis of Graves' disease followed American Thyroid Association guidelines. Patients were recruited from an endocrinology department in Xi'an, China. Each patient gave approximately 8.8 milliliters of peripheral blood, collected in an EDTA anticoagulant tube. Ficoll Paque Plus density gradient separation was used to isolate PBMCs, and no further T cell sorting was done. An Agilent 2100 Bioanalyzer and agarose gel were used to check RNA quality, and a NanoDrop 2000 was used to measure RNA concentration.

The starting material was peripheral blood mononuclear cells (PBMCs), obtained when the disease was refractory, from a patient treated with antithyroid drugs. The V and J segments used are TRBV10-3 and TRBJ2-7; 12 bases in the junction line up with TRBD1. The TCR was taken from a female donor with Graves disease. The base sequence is TGTGCCATCAGTGAGAGGGACAGGGGGCCCTACGAGCAGTACTTC. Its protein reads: CAISERDRGPYEQYF.